A single sample is the source of the 9 T cell receptor beta chains below, sequenced in a study of blood T cell repertoires in COVID-19. Here immunoSEQ multiplex PCR was the method, and the copy in TCRdb shows in-frame clones only, minus some. The sample consists of fewer than 60,000 clones, around 87% of them appearing once. The sequenced sample was peripheral blood. Receptor source: a middle-aged man with acute or convalescent COVID-19.

V usage is TRBV10-3 and J usage is TRBJ2-4; D may be TRBD2 (5 bases). Trimming left V 2 bases short and J 3 bases short, with 8 bases between. Germline CDR1 ENHRY, CDR2 SYGVKD. CDR3 length equals 14 residues. The DNA of the CDR3 is TGTGCCATCAGTGAGGAGGGTGGCAAAAACATTCAGTACTTC. Its protein is CAISEEGGKNIQYF.

This sequence joins TRBV5-4 and TRBJ1-1; D remains unclear. This CDR3 is built from 14 residues. CDR1 and CDR2 from the germline V gene are SGHNT and YYREEE (reference sequence). V shed 0 bases and J shed 1 base, with 7 bases lying between them. In nucleotides, the CDR3 is TGTGCCAGCAGCTTGGGAGTTTCGAACACTGAAGCTTTCTTT. Its protein product is CASSLGVSNTEAFF. Full variable domain (missing parts from reference TRBV5-4 and TRBJ1-1): ETGVTQSPTHLIKTRGQQVTLRCSSQSGHNTVSWYQQALGQGPQFIFQYYREEENGRGNFPPRFSGLQFPNYSSELNVNALELDDSALYLCASSLGVSNTEAFFGQGTRLTVV.

This sequence joins TRBV7-9 and TRBJ2-7; 7 positions match TRBD2. The CDR3 is 15 amino acids. Germline assignment: CDR1 SEHNR and CDR2 FQNEAQ (reference sequence). With 3 bases clipped from V and 0 bases from J, the junction kept 5 bases outside the gene matches. The DNA for the CDR3 is TGTGCCAGCAGCTTGCTAGCGGAACCCTCCTACGAGCAGTACTTC. It codes for CASSLLAEPSYEQYF.

The genes are TRBV25-1 and TRBJ2-7; D is unclear. CDR1 and CDR2 from the germline V gene are MGHDK and SYGVNS. This CDR3 is 15 amino acids long. V was clipped by 0 bases and J by 3 bases, with 12 bases between them. The DNA of the CDR3 is TGTGCCAGCAGTGAATATCGACACCCAGACTACGAGCAGTACTTC. Amino acid sequence: CASSEYRHPDYEQYF.

This chain connects TRBV18 to TRBJ2-5; TRBD1 agrees at 11 bases. The V gene's germline CDR1 is KGHSH and CDR2 LQKENI. V dropped 3 bases and J dropped 1; count of bases not matched to a gene: 4. This CDR3 comprises 16 residues. CDR3 residues: CASSPGTGGGQETQYF. CDR3 nucleotide sequence: TGTGCCAGCTCACCGGGGACAGGGGGGGGCCAAGAGACCCAGTACTTC.

The gene calls are TRBV7-3 and TRBJ2-3; no firm D call. The CDR3 runs to 13 residues. V lost 5 bases and J lost 5, with 11 bases in between. Germline assignment: CDR1 SGHTA and CDR2 FQGTGA. CDR3: CASSLGLRDTQYF. The CDR3 DNA follows: TGTGCCAGCAGCCTTGGGCTCAGAGATACGCAGTATTTT. The variable domain in full, with the rest retrieved from reference TRBV7-3 and TRBJ2-3, is GAGVSQTPSNKVTEKGKYVELRCDPISGHTALYWYRQSLGQGPEFLIYFQGTGAADDSGLPNDRFFAVRPEGSVSTLKIQRTERGDSAVYLCASSLGLRDTQYFGPGTRLTVL.

The CDR3, as DNA: TGTGCCAGTAGGACAGGGGGCGCTGGAAACACCATATATTTT. It codes for CASRTGGAGNTIYF. V and J are TRBV19 and TRBJ1-3; 10 positions agree with TRBD1. CDR3 length: 14 amino acids. The junction had 1 base not matched to a gene; V was cut back by 6 bases and J by 2 bases. Looked up from germline, CDR1 is LNHDA and CDR2 is SQIVND (reference sequence).

V and J are TRBV2 and TRBJ1-1, with D maybe TRBD1 (5 bases). In germline, CDR1 is SNHLY, CDR2 FYNNEI. CDR3 length: 14 residues. The V end lost 3 bases, the J end lost 4 bases, and 12 bases lay between the germline ends. The CDR3 spells CASSEFGGSTEAFF. The CDR3 nucleotides read TGTGCCAGCAGTGAGTTCGGGGGAAGCACTGAAGCTTTCTTT.

The rearrangement uses TRBV5-6 and TRBJ2-5, with 7 bases lining up with TRBD1. Germline V gene data show CDR1 as SGHDT and CDR2 as YYEEEE. There are 14 residues in the CDR3. The ends lost 3 bases at V and 2 bases at J; junction bases unmatched: 4. CDR3 region: CASSWGTVQETQYF. The CDR3, as DNA: TGTGCCAGCAGCTGGGGGACAGTTCAAGAGACCCAGTACTTC.